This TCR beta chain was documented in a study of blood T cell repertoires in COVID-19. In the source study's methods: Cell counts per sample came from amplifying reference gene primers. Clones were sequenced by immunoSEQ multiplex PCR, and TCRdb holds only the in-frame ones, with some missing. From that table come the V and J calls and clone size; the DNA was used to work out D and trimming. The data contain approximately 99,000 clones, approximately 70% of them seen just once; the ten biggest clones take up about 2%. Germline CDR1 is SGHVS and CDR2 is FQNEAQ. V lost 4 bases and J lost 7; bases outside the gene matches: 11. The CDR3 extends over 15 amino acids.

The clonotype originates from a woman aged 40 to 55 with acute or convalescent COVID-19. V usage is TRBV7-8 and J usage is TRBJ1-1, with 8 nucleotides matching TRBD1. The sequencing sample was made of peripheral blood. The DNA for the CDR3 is TGTGCCAGCAGCTCCTGGACAGGGAGGAGAGGTGAAGCTTTCTTT. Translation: CASSSWTGRRGEAFF.